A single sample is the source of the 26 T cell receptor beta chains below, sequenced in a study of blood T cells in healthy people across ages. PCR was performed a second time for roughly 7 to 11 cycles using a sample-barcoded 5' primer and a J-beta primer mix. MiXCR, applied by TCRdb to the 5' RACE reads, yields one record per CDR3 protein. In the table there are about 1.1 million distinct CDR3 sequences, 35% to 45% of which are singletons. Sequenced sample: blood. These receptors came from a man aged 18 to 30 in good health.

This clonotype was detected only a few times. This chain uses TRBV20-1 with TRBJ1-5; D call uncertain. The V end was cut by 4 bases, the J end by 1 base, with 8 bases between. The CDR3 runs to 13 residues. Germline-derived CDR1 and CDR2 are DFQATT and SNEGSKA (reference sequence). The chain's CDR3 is CSAIGISNQPQHF. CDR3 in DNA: TGCAGTGCTATAGGGATAAGCAATCAGCCCCAGCATTTT.

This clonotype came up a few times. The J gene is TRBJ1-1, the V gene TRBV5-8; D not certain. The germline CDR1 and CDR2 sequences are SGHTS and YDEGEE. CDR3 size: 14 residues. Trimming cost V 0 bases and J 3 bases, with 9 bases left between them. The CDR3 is CASSLGLRDTEAFF. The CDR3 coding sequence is TGTGCCAGCAGCTTGGGTCTCCGGGACACTGAAGCTTTCTTT.

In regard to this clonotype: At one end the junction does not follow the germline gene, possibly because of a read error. The CDR3 is CASSYKASGANVPTF. Written as DNA, the CDR3 is TGTGCCAGCAGTTATAAGGCCTCTGGGGCCAACGTCCCGACTTTC. The chain links TRBV28 to TRBJ2-6; weak D call: TRBD1 (5 bases). CDR3 length equals 15 residues. From germline, CDR1 is MDHEN and CDR2 SYDVKM.

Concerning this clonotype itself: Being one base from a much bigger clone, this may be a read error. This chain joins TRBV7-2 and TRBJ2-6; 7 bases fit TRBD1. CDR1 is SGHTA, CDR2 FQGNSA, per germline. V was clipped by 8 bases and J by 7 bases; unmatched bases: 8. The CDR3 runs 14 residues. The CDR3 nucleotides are TGTGCCAGCGACACCGGGACAGCTGCCAACGTCCTGACTTTC. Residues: CASDTGTAANVLTF.

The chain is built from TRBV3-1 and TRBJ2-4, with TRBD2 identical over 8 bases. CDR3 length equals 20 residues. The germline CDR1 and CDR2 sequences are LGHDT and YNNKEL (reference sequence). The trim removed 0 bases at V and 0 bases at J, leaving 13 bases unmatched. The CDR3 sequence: CASSQDLPSGGLKAKNIQYF. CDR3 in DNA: TGTGCCAGCAGCCAAGATCTCCCCAGCGGGGGACTGAAAGCCAAAAACATTCAGTACTTC.

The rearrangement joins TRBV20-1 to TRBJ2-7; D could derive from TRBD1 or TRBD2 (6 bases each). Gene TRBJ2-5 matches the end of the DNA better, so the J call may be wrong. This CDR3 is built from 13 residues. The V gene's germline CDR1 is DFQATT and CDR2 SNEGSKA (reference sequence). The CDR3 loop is CSARVPGAVTQYF. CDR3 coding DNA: TGCAGTGCTAGAGTCCCGGGGGCAGTGACCCAGTACTTC.

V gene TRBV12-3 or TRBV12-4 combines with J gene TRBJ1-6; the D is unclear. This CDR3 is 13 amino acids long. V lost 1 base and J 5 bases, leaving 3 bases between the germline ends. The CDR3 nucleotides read TGTGCCAGCAGTTTAGTTAATAATTCACCCCTCCACTTT. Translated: CASSLVNNSPLHF.

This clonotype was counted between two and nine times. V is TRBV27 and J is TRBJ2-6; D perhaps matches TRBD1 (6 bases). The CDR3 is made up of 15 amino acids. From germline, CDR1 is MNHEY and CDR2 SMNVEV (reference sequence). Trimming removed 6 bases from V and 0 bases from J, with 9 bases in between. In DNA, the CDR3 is TGTGCCAGCAGGACAGGATACTCTGGGGCCAACGTCCTGACTTTC. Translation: CASRTGYSGANVLTF.

The CDR3 sequence is CAMRGGTYNEQFF. The CDR3 DNA is TGTGCCATGAGAGGGGGAACCTACAATGAGCAGTTCTTC. J is TRBJ2-1 and V is TRBV6-1, with D possibly being TRBD1 (6 bases). The CDR3 covers 13 residues. The germline CDR1 and CDR2 sequences are MNHNS and SASEGT. V gave up 10 bases and J gave up 2 bases, with 12 bases separating them.

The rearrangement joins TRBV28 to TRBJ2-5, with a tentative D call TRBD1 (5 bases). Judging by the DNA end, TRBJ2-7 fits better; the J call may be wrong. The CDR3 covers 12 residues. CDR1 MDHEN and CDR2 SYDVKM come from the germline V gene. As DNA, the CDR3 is TGTGCCGCCTGGGGCTCAGGGAACGAGCAGTACTTC. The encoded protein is CAAWGSGNEQYF.

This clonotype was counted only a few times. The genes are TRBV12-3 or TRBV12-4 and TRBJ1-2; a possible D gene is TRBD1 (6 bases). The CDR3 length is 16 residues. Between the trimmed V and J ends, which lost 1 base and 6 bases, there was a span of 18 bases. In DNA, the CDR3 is TGTGCCAGCAGTTTAGGGGCCCAGGGGCGCGTGGATGGCTACACCTTC. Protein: CASSLGAQGRVDGYTF.

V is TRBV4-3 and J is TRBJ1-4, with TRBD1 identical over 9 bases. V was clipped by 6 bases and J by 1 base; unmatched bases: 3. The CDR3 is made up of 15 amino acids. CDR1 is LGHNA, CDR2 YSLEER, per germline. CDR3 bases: TGCGCCAGCAGTCAGACAGGGGGAACTAATGAAAAACTGTTTTTT. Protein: CASSQTGGTNEKLFF.

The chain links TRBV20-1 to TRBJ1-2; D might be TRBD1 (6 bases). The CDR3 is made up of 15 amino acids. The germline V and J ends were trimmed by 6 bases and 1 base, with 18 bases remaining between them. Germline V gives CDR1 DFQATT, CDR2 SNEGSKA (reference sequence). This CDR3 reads CSATQGGGHNYGYTF. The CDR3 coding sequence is TGCAGTGCCACACAGGGAGGAGGGCATAACTATGGCTACACCTTC.

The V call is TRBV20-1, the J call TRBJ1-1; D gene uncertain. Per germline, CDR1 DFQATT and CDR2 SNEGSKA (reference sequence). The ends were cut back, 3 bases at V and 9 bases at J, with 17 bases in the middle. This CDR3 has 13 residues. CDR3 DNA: TGCAGTGCTAGTCAAGGCCCCGGTTTAAAAGCTTTCTTT. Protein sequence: CSASQGPGLKAFF.

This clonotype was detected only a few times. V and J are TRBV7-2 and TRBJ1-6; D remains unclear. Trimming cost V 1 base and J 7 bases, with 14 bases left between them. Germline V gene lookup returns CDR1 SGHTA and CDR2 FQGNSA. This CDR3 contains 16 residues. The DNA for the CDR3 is TGTGCCAGCAGCTTAGACCCATTATCCCGGAATTCACCCCTCCACTTT. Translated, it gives CASSLDPLSRNSPLHF.

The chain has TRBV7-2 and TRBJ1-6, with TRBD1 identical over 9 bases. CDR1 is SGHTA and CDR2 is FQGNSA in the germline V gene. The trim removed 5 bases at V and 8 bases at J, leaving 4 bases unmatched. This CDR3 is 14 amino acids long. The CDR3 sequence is CASSPTGGYSPLHF. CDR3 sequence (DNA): TGTGCCAGCAGCCCTACAGGGGGCTATTCACCCCTCCACTTT.

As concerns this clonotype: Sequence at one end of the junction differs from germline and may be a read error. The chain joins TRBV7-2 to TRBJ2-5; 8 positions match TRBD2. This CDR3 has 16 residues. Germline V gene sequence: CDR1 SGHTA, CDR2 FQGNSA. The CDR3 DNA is TGTGCCAGTAGCTTAAACCGGCGGGGGGACTACAATGAGCAGTACTTC. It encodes CASSLNRRGDYNEQYF.

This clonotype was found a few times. The DNA for the CDR3 is TGTGCCAGCAGGTCCGACAGGGGGCGGGAGTCCTATAATTCACCCCTCCACTTT. Protein: CASRSDRGRESYNSPLHF. The chain links TRBV6-1 to TRBJ1-6; 10 positions match TRBD1. The CDR3 has 18 amino acids. With V trimmed by 6 bases and J by 1 base, 9 bases remained unmatched. Germline V CDR1 and CDR2: MNHNS, SASEGT.

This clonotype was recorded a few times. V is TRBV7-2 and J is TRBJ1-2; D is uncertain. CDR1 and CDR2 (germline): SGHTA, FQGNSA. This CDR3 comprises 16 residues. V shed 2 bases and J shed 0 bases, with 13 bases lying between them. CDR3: CASSLIVGLANYGYTF. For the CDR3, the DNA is TGTGCCAGCAGCTTAATAGTAGGTTTAGCTAACTATGGCTACACCTTC.

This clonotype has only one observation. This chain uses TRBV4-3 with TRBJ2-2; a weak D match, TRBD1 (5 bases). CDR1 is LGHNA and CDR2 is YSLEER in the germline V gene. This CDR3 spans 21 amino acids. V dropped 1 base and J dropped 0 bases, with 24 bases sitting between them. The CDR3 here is CASSQATIVQGLTSNTGELFF. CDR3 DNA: TGCGCCAGCAGCCAAGCAACCATTGTCCAGGGCCTAACTTCGAACACCGGGGAGCTGTTTTTT.

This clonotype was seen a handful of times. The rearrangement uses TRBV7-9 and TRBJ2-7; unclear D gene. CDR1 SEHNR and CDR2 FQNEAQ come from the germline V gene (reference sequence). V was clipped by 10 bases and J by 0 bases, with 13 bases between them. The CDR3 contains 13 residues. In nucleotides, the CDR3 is TGTGCCACCAAGACGGAGAGCTCCTACGAGCAGTACTTC. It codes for CATKTESSYEQYF.

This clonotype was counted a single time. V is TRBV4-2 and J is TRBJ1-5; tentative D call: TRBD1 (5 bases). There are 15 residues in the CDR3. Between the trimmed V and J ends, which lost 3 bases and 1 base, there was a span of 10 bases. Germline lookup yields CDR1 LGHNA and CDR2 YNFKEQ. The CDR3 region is CASSHDQGSNQPQHF. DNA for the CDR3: TGTGCCAGCAGCCATGATCAGGGCAGCAATCAGCCCCAGCATTTT.

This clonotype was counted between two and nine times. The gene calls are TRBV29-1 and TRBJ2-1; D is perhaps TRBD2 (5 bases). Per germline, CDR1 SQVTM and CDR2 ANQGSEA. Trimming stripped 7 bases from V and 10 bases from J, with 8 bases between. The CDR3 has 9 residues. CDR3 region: CSAGEEQFF. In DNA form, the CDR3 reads TGCAGCGCCGGGGAGGAGCAGTTCTTC.

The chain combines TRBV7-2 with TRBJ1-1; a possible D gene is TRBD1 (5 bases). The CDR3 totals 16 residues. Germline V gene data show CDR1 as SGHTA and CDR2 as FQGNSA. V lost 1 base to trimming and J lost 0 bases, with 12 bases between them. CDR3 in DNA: TGTGCCAGCAGCTTAGGTAGGGCAGGGCTGAACACTGAAGCTTTCTTT. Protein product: CASSLGRAGLNTEAFF.

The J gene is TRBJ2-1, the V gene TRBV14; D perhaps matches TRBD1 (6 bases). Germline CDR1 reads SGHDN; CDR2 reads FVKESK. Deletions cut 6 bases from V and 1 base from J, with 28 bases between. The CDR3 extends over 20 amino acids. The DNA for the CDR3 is TGTGCCAGCAGACCCACAGGGTTGAGTCCAAGTGGGCGATCCTACAATGAGCAGTTCTTC. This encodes CASRPTGLSPSGRSYNEQFF.

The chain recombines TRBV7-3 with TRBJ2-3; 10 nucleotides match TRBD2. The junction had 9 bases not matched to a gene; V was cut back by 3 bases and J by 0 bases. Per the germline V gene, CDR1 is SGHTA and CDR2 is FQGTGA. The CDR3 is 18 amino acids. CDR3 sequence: CASSLRSSGGLSTDTQYF. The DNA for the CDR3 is TGTGCCAGCAGCTTGAGGTCTAGCGGGGGCCTTAGCACAGATACGCAGTATTTT. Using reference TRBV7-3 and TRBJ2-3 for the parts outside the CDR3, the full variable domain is GAGVSQTPSNKVTEKGKYVELRCDPISGHTALYWYRQSLGQGPEFLIYFQGTGAADDSGLPNDRFFAVRPEGSVSTLKIQRTERGDSAVYLCASSLRSSGGLSTDTQYFGPGTRLTVL.